A selection of T cell receptor beta chains follows, all from one sample in a study of T-cell reconstitution after alpha-beta-depleted transplantation in children. A single record per CDR3 protein comes from TCRdb applying MiXCR to the PCR reads. This sample has about 1,000,000 distinct CDR3 sequences, with less than 30% found just once. The sample was PBMCs, mostly from graft donor cells, taken 360 days after TCRalphabeta/CD19-depleted stem cell transplant. The receptors were sampled from a boy younger than two who had a stem cell transplant for SCID, so the T cells may come from the graft donor. CDR3s include the opening cysteine and the closing phenylalanine or tryptophan. The order of the fields is CDR3 protein, J gene, V gene.

CDR3: CASSPSGAPGQGLTEAFF; J: TRBJ1-1; V: TRBV4-2
CDR3: CASSLGRTVISKNIQYF; J: TRBJ2-4; V: TRBV5-1
CDR3: CASRRRDRTTDTQYF; J: TRBJ2-3; V: TRBV4-3
CDR3: CASSQEAPGTDTQYF; J: TRBJ2-3; V: TRBV3-1
CDR3: CASSLGRAAQETQYF; J: TRBJ2-5; V: TRBV11-1
CDR3: CASGGLRTYEQYF; J: TRBJ2-7; V: TRBV28
CDR3: CARGSKRGTTDTQYF; J: TRBJ2-3; V: TRBV2
CDR3: CASRDRFQETQYF; J: TRBJ2-5; V: TRBV6-1
CDR3: CASSLEATEQYF; J: TRBJ2-7; V: TRBV5-8
CDR3: CASSRLQGRGAEAFF; J: TRBJ1-1; V: TRBV12-3/TRBV12-4
CDR3: CASSRGTQLSYNEQFF; J: TRBJ2-1; V: TRBV3-1
CDR3: CASSLTVFYEQYF; J: TRBJ2-7; V: TRBV7-8
CDR3: CASSLEGTSGVRRELFF; J: TRBJ2-2; V: TRBV11-2
CDR3: CASSPPASTDTQYF; J: TRBJ2-3; V: TRBV5-1
CDR3: CASSLKGLGQFF; J: TRBJ2-1; V: TRBV7-9
CDR3: CASGTSGTYNEQFF; J: TRBJ2-1; V: TRBV6-2/TRBV6-3
CDR3: CASSLQGVGPYNEQFF; J: TRBJ2-1; V: TRBV5-1
CDR3: CATSLGSTADTQYF; J: TRBJ2-3; V: TRBV5-1
CDR3: CSARDSYEQYF; J: TRBJ2-7; V: TRBV20-1
CDR3: CASSYVTGGSGAFF; J: TRBJ1-1; V: TRBV6-5
CDR3: CASSLYVTGELFF; J: TRBJ2-2; V: TRBV7-2
CDR3: CSVRDQGAFTGELFF; J: TRBJ2-2; V: TRBV29-1
CDR3: CSVVQGGGYTF; J: TRBJ1-2; V: TRBV29-1
CDR3: CASSYGPQLEQFF; J: TRBJ2-1; V: TRBV6-2/TRBV6-3
CDR3: CSARVTGGATQYF; J: TRBJ2-5; V: TRBV20-1
CDR3: CASRNPSGGDYGYTF; J: TRBJ1-2; V: TRBV7-9
CDR3: CASSPTAPGARNQPQHF; J: TRBJ1-5; V: TRBV28
CDR3: CASKAGGRGDTQYF; J: TRBJ2-3; V: TRBV12-3/TRBV12-4
CDR3: CSLSGEMGDEQYF; J: TRBJ2-7; V: TRBV20-1
CDR3: CASSQGGYTDTQYF; J: TRBJ2-3; V: TRBV4-3
CDR3: CATSRDGGYTF; J: TRBJ1-2; V: TRBV15
CDR3: CASSQDRDTQPQHF; J: TRBJ1-5; V: TRBV4-3
CDR3: CASRETRAVMETQYF; J: TRBJ2-5; V: TRBV12-3/TRBV12-4
CDR3: CASSLLRGPRNTQYF; J: TRBJ2-3; V: TRBV28
CDR3: CATTGVTGELFF; J: TRBJ2-2; V: TRBV24-1
CDR3: CASSPTHNLRTQGNTEAFF; J: TRBJ1-1; V: TRBV18
CDR3: CAREGINTEAFF; J: TRBJ1-1; V: TRBV21-1
CDR3: CASSTLGGGTDTQYF; J: TRBJ2-3; V: TRBV12-3/TRBV12-4
CDR3: CASSQHTSGGADTQYF; J: TRBJ2-3; V: TRBV4-1
CDR3: CTIYRWKNIQYF; J: TRBJ2-4; V: TRBV20-1
CDR3: CASSLQGYFRETQYF; J: TRBJ2-5; V: TRBV5-1
CDR3: CATSKGGGDKQETQYF; J: TRBJ2-5; V: TRBV24-1
CDR3: CSASSSGGSNQPQHF; J: TRBJ1-5; V: TRBV20-1
CDR3: CATSRGRGPTGANVLTF; J: TRBJ2-6; V: TRBV15
CDR3: CASSDTGGNTDTQYF; J: TRBJ2-3; V: TRBV10-1
CDR3: CASSLFLAGGEEQYF; J: TRBJ2-7; V: TRBV27
CDR3: CASSERALAAQFF; J: TRBJ2-1; V: TRBV7-2
CDR3: CASSRFYNEQFF; J: TRBJ2-1; V: TRBV7-2
CDR3: CSVRGRAPYGYTF; J: TRBJ1-2; V: TRBV29-1
CDR3: CASSVASQAGEQFF; J: TRBJ2-1; V: TRBV9
CDR3: CASSISAPGHEQFF; J: TRBJ2-1; V: TRBV5-1
CDR3: CASSLVRLSLSFQSVYEQYF; J: TRBJ2-7; V: TRBV11-1
CDR3: CASTRDSNQPQHF; J: TRBJ1-5; V: TRBV12-3/TRBV12-4
CDR3: CASSYSIGTNYGYTF; J: TRBJ1-2; V: TRBV6-5
CDR3: CASSIAGFTEAFF; J: TRBJ1-1; V: TRBV19
CDR3: CSVEGPRTGELFF; J: TRBJ2-2; V: TRBV29-1
CDR3: CASSVVGGPLHF; J: TRBJ1-6; V: TRBV9
CDR3: CASSLRTGPYGYTF; J: TRBJ1-2; V: TRBV5-6
CDR3: CSARETGVETQYF; J: TRBJ2-5; V: TRBV20-1
CDR3: CASSKGPAQSYSGANVLTF; J: TRBJ2-6; V: TRBV21-1